The clone carrying this T cell receptor (beta chain) occurred many times. Its antigen is not known. The CDR3 is cut off 3 residues early in the read; its end comes from the germline J gene. This entry belongs to a study of T cell clonality in common variable immunodeficiency. TCRdb keeps only in-frame clones here, not all; method: immunoSEQ multiplex PCR. The sample is made up of roughly 52,000 clones, none counted only once. Overall study results and limits: The cause of increased CVID clonality remains unclear without subpopulation sequencing. CVID subjects had higher TCRbeta clonality than healthy controls, most marked in about a third.

Germline CDR1 DFQATT, CDR2 SNEGSKA (reference sequence). This CDR3 has 13 amino acids. Trimming took 3 bases from V and 2 from J, leaving 10 bases between them. Input material: peripheral blood mononuclear cells. This chain uses TRBV20-1 with TRBJ1-1, with a tentative D call TRBD1 (6 bases). This clonotype originated in a person aged 18 to 70 in good health. The CDR3 region is CSARSRGNTEAFF. The sequenced part of the CDR3 DNA is TGCAGTGCTAGGTCCAGGGGTAACACTGAA.